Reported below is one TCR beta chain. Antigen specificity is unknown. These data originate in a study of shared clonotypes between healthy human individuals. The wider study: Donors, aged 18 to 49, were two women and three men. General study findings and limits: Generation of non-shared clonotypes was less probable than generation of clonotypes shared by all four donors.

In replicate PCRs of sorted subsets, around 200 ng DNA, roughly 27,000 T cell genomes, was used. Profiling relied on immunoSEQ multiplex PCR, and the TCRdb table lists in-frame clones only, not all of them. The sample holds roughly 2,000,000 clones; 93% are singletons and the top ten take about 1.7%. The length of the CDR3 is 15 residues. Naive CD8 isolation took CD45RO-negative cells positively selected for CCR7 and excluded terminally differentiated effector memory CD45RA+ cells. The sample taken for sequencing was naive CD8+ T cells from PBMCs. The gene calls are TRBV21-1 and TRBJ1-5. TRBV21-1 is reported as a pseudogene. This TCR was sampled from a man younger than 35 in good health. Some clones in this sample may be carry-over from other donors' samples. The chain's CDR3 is CASSSQWDSNQPQHF. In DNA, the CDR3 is TGTGCCAGCAGCTCTCAATGGGACAGCAATCAGCCCCAGCATTTT.